Listed here are 27 T cell receptor beta chains from one sample, sequenced in a study of OX40 agonist ivuxolimab in advanced cancers. Data came from immunoSEQ multiplex PCR; TCRdb stores just in-frame clones and leaves some out. Of around 77,000 clones in the sample, approximately 83% were seen once. This specimen consisted of CD4+ or CD8+ T cells sorted from blood, obtained in a trial of the OX40 agonist ivuxolimab. The receptors shown here come from an adult with an advanced solid tumor such as melanoma, head and neck, liver or kidney cancer.

The CDR3 bases are TGTGCCAGCAGCCCTCGTGACAGATACGAGCAGTACTTC. This gives the protein CASSPRDRYEQYF. This rearrangement joins TRBV4-2 to TRBJ2-7; D is possibly TRBD1 (5 bases). CDR3 length equals 13 residues. Trimming left V 4 bases short and J 4 bases short, with 11 bases between. Germline V gene lookup returns CDR1 LGHNA and CDR2 YNFKEQ.

V usage is TRBV19 and J usage is TRBJ1-1; maybe TRBD1 (5 bases). CDR3 size: 12 residues. The ends were cut back, 2 bases at V and 8 bases at J, with 9 bases in the middle. Germline lookup yields CDR1 LNHDA and CDR2 SQIVND (reference sequence). Here the CDR3 reads CASSIKAGEAFF. The CDR3 region has the DNA TGTGCCAGTAGTATAAAGGCAGGGGAAGCTTTCTTT.

This clone was recorded once. The genes are TRBV30 and TRBJ2-7, with TRBD1 identical over 11 bases. The CDR3 consists of 11 residues. After removal of 7 bases from V and 6 bases from J, the junction contained 2 bases not matched to a gene. Germline V gene lookup returns CDR1 GTSNPN and CDR2 SVGIG (reference sequence). CDR3 in amino acids: CASDRGLEQYF. The CDR3 DNA sequence: TGTGCCTCGGACAGGGGGCTCGAGCAGTACTTC.

CDR3 nucleotides: TGTGCCAGTAGGATTAGCGGAGATACGCAGTATTTT. Translating it yields CASRISGDTQYF. The V gene is TRBV19, the J gene TRBJ2-3, with D possibly TRBD2 on 6 matching bases. Germline V gives CDR1 LNHDA, CDR2 SQIVND (reference sequence). The CDR3 is made up of 12 amino acids. Trimming removed 6 bases at V and 5 bases at J, with 9 bases between.

The chain links TRBV7-6 to TRBJ1-2; D is undetermined. The CDR3 is made up of 16 amino acids. The germline gives CDR1 SGHVS, CDR2 FNYEAQ. Trimming removed 1 base from V and 5 bases from J, with 17 bases in between. The CDR3 region is CASSLGKTEGKYGYTF. The CDR3 DNA follows: TGTGCCAGCAGCTTAGGAAAAACCGAGGGTAAGTATGGCTACACCTTC.

The genes are TRBV6-5 and TRBJ2-7, with 8 bases fitting TRBD1. The V gene's germline CDR1 is MNHEY and CDR2 SVGAGI. The V segment lost 6 bases and the J segment 0 bases; nucleotides outside the gene matches: 4. The CDR3 has 14 amino acids. In DNA, the CDR3 is TGTGCCAGCAGGCGGGACAGGCGCTCCTACGAGCAGTACTTC. As protein: CASRRDRRSYEQYF.

This clone was counted a single time. This sequence joins TRBV7-9 and TRBJ2-5, with D unresolved. The CDR3 has 11 amino acids. Germline V gene data show CDR1 as SEHNR and CDR2 as FQNEAQ (reference sequence). Trimming removed 5 bases from V and 2 bases from J, with 3 bases in between. The DNA of the CDR3 is TGTGCCAGCAGCATACAAGAGACCCAGTACTTC. Amino acids: CASSIQETQYF.

V usage is TRBV18 and J usage is TRBJ2-1, with D possibly being TRBD2 (7 bases). From germline, CDR1 is KGHSH and CDR2 LQKENI. Trimming left V 3 bases short and J 10 bases short, with 19 bases between. This CDR3 has 15 residues. The CDR3 protein is CASSPDSGAFVEQFF. The CDR3 DNA sequence: TGTGCCAGCTCACCGGACAGCGGGGCCTTCGTGGAGCAGTTCTTC.

V is TRBV6-5 and J is TRBJ2-3; no definite D call. With 4 bases removed from V and 3 bases from J, the gap between germline ends came to 8 bases. Germline loops: CDR1 MNHEY, CDR2 SVGAGI. The CDR3 extends over 13 amino acids. CDR3 sequence: CASSSRPTDTQYF. CDR3 bases: TGTGCCAGCAGTTCCCGTCCTACAGATACGCAGTATTTT.

V and J are TRBV7-9 and TRBJ1-2, with unresolved D. Trimming pared 5 bases from V and 6 bases from J, leaving 7 bases between. Germline assignment: CDR1 SEHNR and CDR2 FQNEAQ (reference sequence). The CDR3 has 11 residues. In DNA, the CDR3 is TGTGCCAGCAGCCAAAGGGATGGCTACACCTTC. Translating gives CASSQRDGYTF.

The V call is TRBV11-2, the J call TRBJ2-7, with 10 bases matching TRBD1. With 5 bases clipped from V and 5 bases from J, the junction kept 6 bases outside the gene matches. CDR3 size: 14 residues. The germline V gene has CDR1 SGHAT and CDR2 FQNNGV. CDR3 nucleotide sequence: TGTGCCAGCAGCCCCCGGACAGGGGGGCACGAGCAGTACTTC. It translates to CASSPRTGGHEQYF.

The rearrangement joins TRBV19 to TRBJ2-3; 12 bases line up with TRBD2. The ends lost 1 base at V and 6 bases at J; junction bases unmatched: 5. The V gene's germline CDR1 is LNHDA and CDR2 SQIVND (reference sequence). The CDR3 length is 16 residues. The CDR3 loop reads CASSIALAGGVDTQYF. CDR3 DNA sequence: TGTGCCAGTAGTATAGCACTAGCGGGAGGAGTTGATACGCAGTATTTT.

V usage is TRBV11-2 and J usage is TRBJ2-1, with D unclear. Germline lookup yields CDR1 SGHAT and CDR2 FQNNGV. Trimming removed 7 bases from V and 3 bases from J, with 10 bases in between. CDR3 size: 13 residues. CDR3 DNA sequence: TGTGCCAGCACCAGCAGCAGCTACAATGAGCAGTTCTTC. Translated, it gives CASTSSSYNEQFF.

The chain carries TRBV5-4 and TRBJ1-1; D uncertain. V lost 2 bases and J 5 bases, leaving 19 bases between the germline ends. From germline, CDR1 is SGHNT and CDR2 YYREEE (reference sequence). The CDR3 is 16 amino acids. In DNA, the CDR3 is TGTGCCAGCAGCTTAATGGCTGGGTCGGGATTTACTGAAGCTTTCTTT. It yields the protein CASSLMAGSGFTEAFF.

This sequence joins TRBV7-2 and TRBJ1-1; D gene ambiguous. The ends were cut back, 2 bases at V and 0 bases at J, with 7 bases in the middle. CDR1 is SGHTA, CDR2 FQGNSA, per germline. This CDR3 contains 14 residues. The CDR3 region is CASSLPHLNTEAFF. CDR3 sequence (DNA): TGTGCCAGCAGCTTACCCCACCTGAACACTGAAGCTTTCTTT.

This clone was detected only once. The chain employs TRBV5-4 and TRBJ2-5; D not resolved. The V gene lost 1 base and the J gene lost 2 bases, with 9 bases spanning the gap. CDR3 size: 14 residues. Germline assignment: CDR1 SGHNT and CDR2 YYREEE (reference sequence). The DNA of the CDR3 is TGTGCCAGCAGCTTGCAAGGCTCTCAAGAGACCCAGTACTTC. Translating it yields CASSLQGSQETQYF.

The chain is built from TRBV7-2 and TRBJ2-3; D not certain. The CDR3 runs 12 residues. Per the germline V gene, CDR1 is SGHTA and CDR2 is FQGNSA. V gave up 2 bases and J gave up 4 bases, with 4 bases separating them. Here the CDR3 DNA reads TGTGCCAGCAGCTTATTGCCAGATACGCAGTATTTT. Amino acid sequence: CASSLLPDTQYF.

V gene TRBV5-4 combines with J gene TRBJ1-3; 9 nucleotides line up with TRBD1. V lost 5 bases and J lost 1; bases outside the gene matches: 10. The CDR3 runs to 17 residues. From germline, CDR1 is SGHNT and CDR2 YYREEE (reference sequence). This chain's CDR3 is CASSNNSGQGSGNTIYF. Written as DNA, the CDR3 is TGTGCCAGCAGTAACAATTCGGGACAGGGATCTGGAAACACCATATATTTT.

The rearrangement links TRBV18 to TRBJ2-7; the D gene is possibly TRBD1 (5 bases). The V gene's germline CDR1 is KGHSH and CDR2 LQKENI. Trimming removed 0 bases at V and 3 bases at J, with 12 bases between. The CDR3 spans 15 residues. CDR3 in amino acids: CASSPPGRDVYEQYF. In DNA, the CDR3 is TGTGCCAGCTCACCACCAGGCAGGGATGTCTACGAGCAGTACTTC.

This clone was observed once. The J gene is TRBJ1-1, the V gene TRBV6-5; no firm D call. CDR1 and CDR2 from the germline V gene are MNHEY and SVGAGI. The CDR3 is 14 amino acids. With 0 bases removed from V and 1 base from J, the gap between germline ends came to 6 bases. The CDR3 sequence is CASSYSNRNTEAFF. The CDR3 DNA reads as TGTGCCAGCAGTTACTCGAACAGGAACACTGAAGCTTTCTTT.

The chain links TRBV18 to TRBJ2-7; the D call may be TRBD1 or TRBD2 (5 bases each). Germline-derived CDR1 and CDR2 are KGHSH and LQKENI. The CDR3 sequence is 16 residues long. V shed 4 bases and J shed 4 bases, with 20 bases lying between them. For the CDR3, the DNA is TGTGCCAGCTCACGTCCCGGGACCGACCTTTCTTACGAGCAGTACTTC. The encoded protein is CASSRPGTDLSYEQYF. The full variable domain, in which reference TRBV18 and TRBJ2-7 provide the parts outside the CDR3, is NAGVMQNPRHLVRRRGQEARLRCSPMKGHSHVYWYRQLPEEGLKFMVYLQKENIIDESGMPKERFSAEFPKEGPSILRIQQVVRGDSAAYFCASSRPGTDLSYEQYFGPGTRLTVT.

The chain recombines TRBV15 with TRBJ1-1; maybe TRBD1 (5 bases). The ends were cut back, 5 bases at V and 1 base at J, with 11 bases in the middle. Germline V gene lookup returns CDR1 LNHNV and CDR2 YYDKDF (reference sequence). This CDR3 has 14 amino acids. CDR3 protein: CATSPQRGNTEAFF. The CDR3 DNA reads TGTGCCACCAGCCCTCAAAGGGGGAACACTGAAGCTTTCTTT.

J is TRBJ2-7 and V is TRBV2; D is undetermined. V gave up 6 bases and J gave up 5 bases, with 17 bases separating them. The CDR3 consists of 14 residues. In germline, CDR1 is SNHLY, CDR2 FYNNEI. The CDR3 loop reads CASRPMATGHEQYF. Written as DNA, the CDR3 is TGTGCCAGCAGACCCATGGCCACCGGCCACGAGCAGTACTTC.

CDR3 nucleotides: TGTGCCAGCAGGCCCGGACAGGGAATGAACACTGAAGCTTTCTTT. Its translation: CASRPGQGMNTEAFF. The rearrangement uses TRBV6-6 and TRBJ1-1; 8 bases line up with TRBD1. J was trimmed by 0 bases and V by 6 bases; bases with no gene match: 6. The CDR3 length is 15 residues. Germline CDR1 is MNHNY and CDR2 is SVGAGI (reference sequence).

The chain combines TRBV6-1 with TRBJ2-7; 8 nucleotides match TRBD2. CDR1 is MNHNS and CDR2 is SASEGT in the germline V gene. The V segment lost 4 bases and the J segment 0 bases; nucleotides outside the gene matches: 2. The length of the CDR3 is 14 residues. CDR3 loop: CASSAGGTSYEQYF. The CDR3 DNA follows: TGTGCCAGCAGTGCGGGGGGGACCTCCTACGAGCAGTACTTC.

The V call is TRBV19, the J call TRBJ2-7, with 8 nucleotides matching TRBD1. Germline V gene sequence: CDR1 LNHDA, CDR2 SQIVND (reference sequence). The trim removed 4 bases at V and 1 base at J, leaving 6 bases unmatched. This CDR3 is built from 15 residues. CDR3 sequence reads: CASSNYRGVSYEQYF. CDR3 sequence (DNA): TGTGCCAGTAGTAACTACAGGGGGGTTTCCTACGAGCAGTACTTC.

The chain couples TRBV6-5 to TRBJ2-5; D gene ambiguous. The CDR3 spans 15 residues. Trimming shortened V by 6 bases and J by 5 bases, and 19 bases separated the two germline ends. Germline-derived CDR1 and CDR2 are MNHEY and SVGAGI. CDR3: CASSPYGRLGETQYF. The CDR3 DNA reads TGTGCCAGCAGCCCCTACGGACGTCTCGGGGAGACCCAGTACTTC.